This passage covers 27 T cell receptor beta chains from one sample sequenced in a study of blood T cell repertoires in COVID-19. TCRdb's table, derived via immunoSEQ multiplex PCR, lists solely in-frame clones and lacks some. The sample carries more than 150,000 clones, around four fifths recorded once. The specimen was PBMCs or T cells enriched from blood (not recorded which). The receptors here all came from an older woman who had recovered from COVID-19.

The chain combines TRBV18 with TRBJ1-1; D unresolved. The CDR3 totals 15 residues. With 2 bases removed from V and 6 bases from J, the gap between germline ends came to 16 bases. Per the germline V gene, CDR1 is KGHSH and CDR2 is LQKENI. In nucleotides, the CDR3 is TGTGCCAGCTCACCAGGTCCCGAACAGCTCGCTGAAGCTTTCTTT. It yields the protein CASSPGPEQLAEAFF.

This clone was recorded once. The rearrangement links TRBV19 to TRBJ1-1; TRBD1 is a possible D gene (5 bases). The CDR3 runs 13 residues. Germline CDR1 is LNHDA and CDR2 is SQIVND (reference sequence). The germline V and J ends were trimmed by 3 bases and 6 bases, with 11 bases remaining between them. The CDR3 DNA reads TGTGCCAGTAGTATGCAACAGGTCCCTGAAGCTTTCTTT. Translated: CASSMQQVPEAFF. The full variable domain, completed using reference TRBV19 and TRBJ1-1, is DGGITQSPKYLFRKEGQNVTLSCEQNLNHDAMYWYRQDPGQGLRLIYYSQIVNDFQKGDIAEGYSVSREKKESFPLTVTSAQKNPTAFYLCASSMQQVPEAFFGQGTRLTVV.

The chain recombines TRBV7-9 with TRBJ2-1, with D maybe TRBD1 (5 bases). CDR1 and CDR2 (germline): SEHNR, FQNEAQ (reference sequence). Trimming removed 5 bases at V and 4 bases at J, with 9 bases between. The CDR3 extends over 13 amino acids. The CDR3 here is CASSPAGYNEQFF. CDR3 nucleotides: TGTGCCAGCAGCCCAGCAGGGTACAATGAGCAGTTCTTC.

This chain joins TRBV19 and TRBJ2-7; 7 bases are shared with TRBD2. Trimming cost V 0 bases and J 2 bases; bases outside gene matches: 7. This CDR3 has 16 residues. Germline lookup yields CDR1 LNHDA and CDR2 SQIVND (reference sequence). CDR3 loop: CASSIDGGSATYEQYF. The CDR3 coding sequence is TGTGCCAGTAGTATAGATGGCGGGAGTGCGACCTACGAGCAGTACTTC.

This rearrangement joins TRBV5-1 to TRBJ2-1, with 10 bases identical to TRBD1. This CDR3 has 19 amino acids. Looked up from germline, CDR1 is SGHRS and CDR2 is YFSETQ. With 6 bases clipped from V and 4 bases from J, the junction kept 19 bases outside the gene matches. The CDR3 nucleotides are TGCGCCAGCACTACCCCCTCCACCGGGACAGGGGTAACTTACAATGAGCAGTTCTTC. It encodes CASTTPSTGTGVTYNEQFF.

The gene calls are TRBV5-1 and TRBJ1-2, with no clear D. This CDR3 comprises 15 residues. Germline V lookup: CDR1 SGHRS, CDR2 YFSETQ. The V end was cut by 5 bases, the J end by 2 bases, with 16 bases between. The CDR3 nucleotides are TGCGCCAGCAGGGCCGTGGGCCTAAAAAACTATGGCTACACCTTC. It specifies CASRAVGLKNYGYTF.

This clone was counted a few times. The chain carries TRBV11-2 and TRBJ2-2; D is perhaps TRBD1 (6 bases). This CDR3 region has 15 residues. Looked up from germline, CDR1 is SGHAT and CDR2 is FQNNGV. V gave up 4 bases and J gave up 5 bases, with 14 bases separating them. The CDR3 here is CASSSFQGLTGELFF. CDR3 nucleotides: TGTGCCAGCAGCTCTTTCCAGGGGTTGACCGGGGAGCTGTTTTTT.

This clone was seen only once. The chain is built from TRBV30 and TRBJ1-6, with 8 bases that match TRBD1. V shed 7 bases, J shed 11 bases, and the junction held 4 bases outside the gene matches. This CDR3 has 11 amino acids. In germline, CDR1 is GTSNPN, CDR2 SVGIG (reference sequence). This CDR3 reads CASGTGPPLHF. In DNA, the CDR3 is TGTGCCTCCGGGACAGGCCCACCCCTCCACTTT.

This sequence joins TRBV7-8 and TRBJ1-2; weak D call: TRBD1 (6 bases). The CDR3 sequence is 14 residues long. The germline V gene has CDR1 SGHVS and CDR2 FQNEAQ. Trimming stripped 5 bases from V and 8 bases from J, with 18 bases between. The CDR3 sequence: CASSGAAQGRGYTF. CDR3 DNA sequence: TGTGCCAGCAGCGGGGCTGCACAGGGACGCGGCTACACCTTC. Together with reference TRBV7-8 and TRBJ1-2, the CDR3 gives the full variable domain: GAGVSQSPRYKVAKRGQDVALRCDPISGHVSLFWYQQALGQGPEFLTYFQNEAQLDKSGLPSDRFFAERPEGSVSTLKIQRTQQEDSAVYLCASSGAAQGRGYTFGSGTRLTVV.

The chain uses TRBV27 and TRBJ1-2; weak D call: TRBD1 (6 bases). Germline CDR1 is MNHEY and CDR2 is SMNVEV (reference sequence). The germline V and J ends were trimmed by 6 bases and 9 bases, with 14 bases remaining between them. This CDR3 has 12 residues. This CDR3 reads CASSDRYRSYTF. In DNA, the CDR3 is TGTGCCAGCAGCGACAGGTATCGAAGCTACACCTTC.

The chain joins TRBV28 to TRBJ2-3, with TRBD2 as a possible D gene (5 bases). This CDR3 comprises 14 residues. V dropped 6 bases and J dropped 2 bases, with 12 bases sitting between them. Germline V gene sequence: CDR1 MDHEN, CDR2 SYDVKM. The CDR3 region is CASRSPGTTDTQYF. CDR3 sequence (DNA): TGTGCCAGCAGATCTCCGGGAACCACAGATACGCAGTATTTT.

This chain joins TRBV7-9 and TRBJ1-2; a weak D match, TRBD1 (5 bases). This CDR3 is 15 amino acids long. Germline loops: CDR1 SEHNR, CDR2 FQNEAQ (reference sequence). V was trimmed by 4 bases and J by 7 bases, leaving 19 bases between them. CDR3 protein: CASSSGGDWSAGYTF. Written as DNA, the CDR3 is TGTGCCAGCAGCTCGGGGGGGGACTGGTCCGCTGGCTACACCTTC.

In this sample, this clone turned up once. V gene TRBV10-3 combines with J gene TRBJ1-4; TRBD1 is a possible D gene (5 bases). Germline V gene sequence: CDR1 ENHRY, CDR2 SYGVKD. The V gene lost 11 bases and the J gene lost 8 bases, with 15 bases spanning the gap. The CDR3 is made up of 12 amino acids. The CDR3 DNA reads TGTGCCGTGGGGCAGGGTGTGGAAAAACTGTTTTTT. This gives the protein CAVGQGVEKLFF.

V is TRBV18 and J is TRBJ1-6; maybe TRBD1 (5 bases). The CDR3 is made up of 19 amino acids. V gave up 2 bases and J gave up 2 bases, with 19 bases separating them. Germline loops: CDR1 KGHSH, CDR2 LQKENI. CDR3 residues: CASSPVQARARTYNSPLHF. The CDR3 region has the DNA TGTGCCAGCTCACCAGTACAGGCACGTGCTAGAACCTATAATTCACCCCTCCACTTT.

The chain couples TRBV6-5 to TRBJ1-4, with a tentative D call TRBD1 (5 bases). In germline, CDR1 is MNHEY, CDR2 SVGAGI. The CDR3 is 14 residues long. V shed 5 bases and J shed 5 bases, with 12 bases lying between them. The CDR3 region is CASSRSGGNEKLFF. The CDR3, as DNA: TGTGCCAGCAGTAGATCGGGGGGAAATGAAAAACTGTTTTTT.

This chain links TRBV7-9 with TRBJ1-2, with TRBD1 as a possible D gene (5 bases). Looked up from germline, CDR1 is SEHNR and CDR2 is FQNEAQ (reference sequence). The CDR3 has 15 amino acids. Trimming cost V 2 bases and J 4 bases, with 14 bases left between them. CDR3 in amino acids: CASSLIPGFSYGYTF. The CDR3 DNA is TGTGCCAGCAGCTTAATTCCAGGGTTCAGCTATGGCTACACCTTC.

This rearrangement joins TRBV6-1 to TRBJ1-2, with 7 bases fitting TRBD1. Germline CDR1 and CDR2: MNHNS and SASEGT. V shed 1 base, J shed 1 base, and the junction held 3 bases outside the gene matches. This CDR3 comprises 15 residues. CDR3 DNA sequence: TGTGCCAGCAGTGAAGGGGACAGCCGTAACTATGGCTACACCTTC. The encoded protein is CASSEGDSRNYGYTF.

The chain joins TRBV7-2 to TRBJ1-1; D is possibly TRBD1 (6 bases). Trimming shortened V by 4 bases and J by 4 bases, and 19 bases separated the two germline ends. Germline CDR1 is SGHTA and CDR2 is FQGNSA. This CDR3 is 16 amino acids long. In DNA, the CDR3 is TGTGCCAGCAGCTCCGTTGGGGGGGGCCAGGGCACTGAAGCTTTCTTT. It is translated as CASSSVGGGQGTEAFF.

The chain has TRBV3-1 (or the pseudogene TRBV3-2) and TRBJ1-3; D is unresolved. V lost 2 bases, J lost 0 bases, and 8 bases lay in between. The V gene's germline CDR1 is LGHDT and CDR2 YNNKEL (reference sequence). The CDR3 has 15 residues. The CDR3 bases are TGTGCCAGCAGCCAACGGAGATCCTCTGGAAACACCATATATTTT. It specifies CASSQRRSSGNTIYF.

The chain links TRBV20-1 to TRBJ1-5; TRBD1 might be the D (5 bases). The germline V gene encodes CDR1 DFQATT and CDR2 SNEGSKA (reference sequence). V was pared by 5 bases and J by 8 bases, with 10 bases between. The CDR3 consists of 11 residues. DNA of the CDR3: TGCAGTGCTGGGAGGGGAAAGCCCCAGCATTTT. Amino acids: CSAGRGKPQHF.

V gene TRBV30 combines with J gene TRBJ2-5; 7 bases are shared with TRBD2. CDR1 is GTSNPN and CDR2 is SVGIG in the germline V gene (reference sequence). The ends lost 1 base at V and 2 bases at J; junction bases unmatched: 10. The CDR3 spans 16 residues. The CDR3 reads CAWSGTRTSVQETQYF. The CDR3, as DNA: TGTGCCTGGAGTGGGACGCGAACTAGCGTTCAAGAGACCCAGTACTTC.

This clone was seen a single time. The J gene is TRBJ1-3, the V gene TRBV30, with 8 bases lining up with TRBD1. J lost 2 bases, V lost 0 bases, and 6 bases had no gene match. Germline loops: CDR1 GTSNPN, CDR2 SVGIG (reference sequence). This CDR3 region has 16 residues. In nucleotides, the CDR3 is TGTGCCTGGAGTGTTCAGGTCAGGGGGCCTGGAAACACCATATATTTT. It is translated as CAWSVQVRGPGNTIYF.

This clone has a single count. The genes are TRBV7-3 and TRBJ2-1, with 7 bases fitting TRBD2. V shed 2 bases and J 8 bases; nucleotides not matched to a gene: 9. This CDR3 has 15 residues. Germline V lookup: CDR1 SGHTA, CDR2 FQGTGA. Written as DNA, the CDR3 is TGTGCCAGCAGCTTAGAGTTGGTACTAGCGCATGAGCAGTTCTTC. Translating it yields CASSLELVLAHEQFF.

The rearrangement joins TRBV19 to TRBJ1-4; D gene unclear. Germline-derived CDR1 and CDR2 are LNHDA and SQIVND (reference sequence). Trimming took 10 bases from V and 7 from J, leaving 16 bases between them. The CDR3 is made up of 13 amino acids. CDR3 nucleotide sequence: TGTGCCATCCGGGCCCCGGCGGGTGAAAAACTGTTTTTT. It yields the protein CAIRAPAGEKLFF. Filled out from reference TRBV19 and TRBJ1-4, the complete variable domain reads DGGITQSPKYLFRKEGQNVTLSCEQNLNHDAMYWYRQDPGQGLRLIYYSQIVNDFQKGDIAEGYSVSREKKESFPLTVTSAQKNPTAFYLCAIRAPAGEKLFFGSGTQLSVL.

The chain is built from TRBV11-2 and TRBJ1-3; D remains ambiguous. The germline V and J ends were trimmed by 5 bases and 0 bases, with 11 bases remaining between them. CDR1 SGHAT and CDR2 FQNNGV come from the germline V gene. CDR3 length: 15 amino acids. The CDR3 loop reads CASSIGPPSGNTIYF. CDR3 sequence (DNA): TGTGCCAGCAGCATAGGGCCCCCCTCTGGAAACACCATATATTTT.

V is TRBV6-5 and J is TRBJ1-1; D gene unclear. The CDR3 totals 15 residues. Germline V CDR1 and CDR2: MNHEY, SVGAGI. V shed 0 bases and J shed 3 bases, with 11 bases lying between them. The CDR3, as DNA: TGTGCCAGCAGTTACTCAGGTGGGGAGTACACTGAAGCTTTCTTT. This encodes CASSYSGGEYTEAFF.

The chain couples TRBV7-3 to TRBJ2-3; the match to TRBD1 covers 7 bases. J gave up 2 bases and V 5 bases, and 4 bases lay outside the gene matches. CDR3 size: 14 residues. From germline, CDR1 is SGHTA and CDR2 FQGTGA. DNA for the CDR3: TGTGCCAGCAGCCCCACAGGGGCCACAGATACGCAGTATTTT. This sequence encodes CASSPTGATDTQYF.